The TCR beta chain under discussion was sequenced for a study of cytomegalovirus exposure and HLA in healthy donors (dated by TCRdb to 2017 to 2019). For context, the study as a whole: An earlier analysis of fewer than 750 of the donors reported approximately 300 Gb of sequence data and 95 million to 120 million unique TCR beta sequences obtained from about 180 million T cells. A later analysis re-analyzed previously published TCR beta repertoires from 600 to 850 donors and added high-resolution HLA genotyping to study TCR occurrence patterns. Using immunosequencing, the study profiled T cell repertoires from around 680 subjects and related those repertoires to cytomegalovirus serostatus. The number of donors typed differed by locus, with roughly 629-640 for A, B, C, DRB1 and DQB1, more than 500 for DQA1, about 610 for DPA1, and 400 to 490 for DPB1. The later analysis used no new phenotypic data to find candidate immune exposures, relying instead on TCR beta sequences and their occurrence across donors. Along with the roughly 670-subject first cohort, a separate validation cohort of over a hundred different subjects was used. Roughly 5 DR-DQ haplotypes were treated as single units for association and clustering because of strong linkage in the cohort. Among 300 to 450 genotyped donors of the cohort, an average of around 240,000 unique TCR beta nucleotide sequences were sequenced per donor, around 20% of them non-productive. All discovery cohort repertoires had been generated on a single sequencing platform. To decide whether each TCR beta V gene segment behaved as functional or pseudogenic, an earlier analysis of 587 of the donors relied on high-throughput TCR beta sequencing. Of the roughly 400 genotyped donors, roughly 80% fell in the genetic ancestry cluster associated with self-reported Caucasian donors. The study aimed to test whether cataloging public T cell receptors could reveal signatures of past pathogen exposure. Donor age, sex, ethnicity and CMV serostatus were collected together with the repertoire data. In a later genetic analysis, genome-wide SNP genotypes for about 60% of the 666 donors were used, and that subset was treated as a discovery cohort. The study combined high-throughput TCR immunosequencing, statistical association of individual TCRs with disease status, and machine learning to predict cytomegalovirus infection status. About 300 gigabases of sequencing data and tens of millions of unique TCR sequences were included in an early release covering roughly 700 HLA-typed donors. HLA typing covered class I and class II loci at four-digit resolution. Beyond this particular receptor, the publication reports: Presence/absence analyses assumed roughly uniform sequencing depth across donors, an assumption that may not hold. V-gene and J-gene trimming of TCR beta chains was associated with a missense DCLRE1C variant in a later genetic analysis, and the association was replicated in an independent cohort. Most TCR sequences were seen in very few donors, while some public TCRs were found in many individuals. A later analysis associated about 17,000 TCR beta sequences with specific HLA alleles at a false discovery rate of 0.05. In a later analysis, the rate of TCR association differed among HLA loci, with DRB1 alleles having the most associated TCRs and HLA-C alleles having the fewest. Immune exposure information for the cohort was limited to CMV serostatus. A total of roughly 160 TCR beta chains were listed by the study as associated with cytomegalovirus. When HLA alleles, especially DR and DQ, strongly co-occurred, TCR associations were difficult to assign to individual alleles. It was suggested by the authors that the approach could potentially be generalized to other disease states and immunological phenotypes. Only TCR beta chains were sequenced in this cohort, and the absence of alpha or paired-chain data limited detectable features. According to a later genetic analysis, donors in an Asian-associated ancestry cluster had fewer N-insertions in productive TCRs than the roughly 660-donor mean. In a later analysis, most CMV-associated TCR beta chains were found to appear HLA-restricted, with HLA associations seemingly driven largely by CMV exposure. In a later analysis, several top co-occurrence clusters were reported to appear linked to parvovirus B19, influenza, CMV and Epstein-Barr virus. In an earlier analysis of some 500 of the donors, most TCR beta V segments appeared in productive rearrangements about 90% or about 30% of the time, broadly matching IMGT annotations. In a later analysis, HLA-associated TCR beta chains showed more clonal expansion and lower generation probabilities than non-associated chains that were equally common. Linkage disequilibrium might explain the correlated functional status among segregating V segments, but an unknown experimental factor could not be excluded. The sequencing pipeline was judged likely to have produced a cluster of highly shared sequence variants as a technical artifact. The classifier was reported to diagnose cytomegalovirus status with high specificity and sensitivity in both the original and validation cohorts. A further reported finding was that TCR beta sequences accurately predicted the HLA-A and HLA-B alleles for most subjects in the first cohort. The earlier analysis of approximately 590 of the donors excluded approximately 15 rarely observed V segments, including chromosome 9 orphons, because counts were too low. A few of the identified cytomegalovirus-associated TCR beta chains were confirmed in vitro to be specific for cytomegalovirus antigens. Because HLA typing was missing for some donors at each locus, association tests included only the typed subset.

In total, just over 650 healthy bone marrow donors made up the cohort. At the time of sampling, every cohort member was nominally healthy, though immune exposures that went unrecorded were likely present. The donor tested CMV seronegative and was one of the 352 seronegative cohort members. A peripheral blood sample was collected from each donor, and TCR beta sequencing was performed on peripheral blood mononuclear cells. The Qiagen DNeasy Blood Extraction Kit was used to extract genomic DNA from the blood cell samples. Library creation used the immunoSEQ multiplex PCR assay. A mixture of 60 forward primers for TCR Vbeta segments and 13 reverse primers for TCR Jbeta segments was used in the multiplex PCR. The CDR3 region of rearranged TCR beta genes was amplified from genomic DNA by a multiplex PCR assay. The Illumina HiSeq System was used to sequence the amplified TCR beta libraries as 87-base-pair reads. In the source study's methods: Across the 500 to 850 repertoires, a later analysis counted some 80 million unique TCR beta chains, approximately 12 million of which were shared by at least two donors. Raw reads were error-corrected and collapsed into unique sequences with a nearest-neighbor algorithm that merged closely related sequences to remove PCR and sequencing errors. V, D and J gene segments were assigned by aligning CDR3 sequences to IMGT reference sequences. For a sequence to be retained, at least a six-nucleotide match to both a V gene segment and a J gene segment was required. Rearrangements were called productive when the CDR3 lacked stop codons and stayed in frame with V and J; all others were non-productive. CDR3 was defined according to IMGT convention as the region running from the second conserved V-encoded cysteine to the conserved J-encoded phenylalanine. In an earlier analysis of around 570 of the donors, sequences lacking an unambiguous match to a single V gene segment were excluded. In an earlier analysis of 587 of the donors, V segments were called functional above 56.7% productive rearrangements and were called segregating when the between-donor standard deviation exceeded 5%. A statistical classification framework was built for diagnosing cytomegalovirus status from the catalog of TCR beta chain sequences. V and J gene assignment, in a later analysis, came from comparing TCR nucleotide sequences with IMGT/GENE-DB human TR gene sequences. A later analysis assigned CDR3 sequences and most-parsimonious VDJ recombination scenarios with the TCRdist pipeline. In a later analysis, each TCR beta chain was defined by its CDR3 amino acid sequence together with its V-gene family, and reads lacking a unique V-gene family were excluded. A later analysis removed 550 to 700 highly shared, low-generation-probability nucleotide sequences to deal with suspected cross-contamination and a sequencing artifact. In a later analysis, a clonal expansion index for each public chain was calculated from normalized within-repertoire ranks of inferred template counts. In a later analysis, generation probabilities were computed using a VDJ recombination model fitted to out-of-frame rearrangements, and the results were checked against IGoR. In a later analysis, hypergeometric tests were used to score TCR-TCR, TCR-HLA and TCR-CMV co-occurrence, with a repertoire-size bias correction applied to TCR pairs. In a later analysis, false discovery rates were estimated by permuting HLA or CMV assignments 20 times. In a later analysis, co-occurring TCRs were grouped using DBSCAN, with TCRdist sequence similarity added in when clustering inside HLA-allele-positive subsets. Co-occurrence clustering excluded repertoires with fewer than 30,000 or more than 120,000 public chains, plus five with anomalous nucleotide sharing. TCRdb took over this immuneACCESS table, retaining in-frame rearrangements with V and J assigned. Such tables are incomplete; in checked studies, under half of the missing clones stem from an unresolved V gene, and the remainder is unexplained. The DNA gave D and trimming, while V, J and clone size come from that table. The sample records more than 85,000 clones, around 68% of which are singletons. The ten largest account for 1.2% of the sample.

This clone was counted once. It has no known antigen specificity. Within one base of it there is no much larger clone, and no base qualities were kept. The TCR sequence derives from a female donor in good health and CMV-seronegative. Sequencing was performed on PBMCs.

The DNA is as follows: TGTGCCACCAGCAGAGATAGGGGGTACCAGCAGCATTTT. This gives the protein CATSRDRGYQQHF. The sequence joins TRBV15 to TRBJ1-5; the D gene is perhaps TRBD1, on 6 matching bases. The CDR3 spans 13 residues, from the cysteine through the phenylalanine. Only CDR3 DNA is held: 39 bases, read in frame from base 1. Trimming takes 0 bases from V and 13 bases from J, and the germline ends sit 13 bases apart. Sequences LNHNV (CDR1) and YYDKDF (CDR2) are obtained from the germline V gene (reference sequence).